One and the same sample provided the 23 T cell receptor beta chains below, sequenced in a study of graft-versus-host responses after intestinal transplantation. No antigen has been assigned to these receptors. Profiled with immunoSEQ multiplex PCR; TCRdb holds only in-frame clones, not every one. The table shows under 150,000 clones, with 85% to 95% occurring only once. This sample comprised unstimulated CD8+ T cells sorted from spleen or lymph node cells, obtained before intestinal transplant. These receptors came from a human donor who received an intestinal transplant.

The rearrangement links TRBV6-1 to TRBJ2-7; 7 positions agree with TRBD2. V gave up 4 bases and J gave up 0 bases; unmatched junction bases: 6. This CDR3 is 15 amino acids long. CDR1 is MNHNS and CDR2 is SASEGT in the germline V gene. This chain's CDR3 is CASSVFRDYSYEQYF. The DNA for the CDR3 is TGTGCCAGCAGTGTCTTCAGGGACTACTCCTACGAGCAGTACTTC.

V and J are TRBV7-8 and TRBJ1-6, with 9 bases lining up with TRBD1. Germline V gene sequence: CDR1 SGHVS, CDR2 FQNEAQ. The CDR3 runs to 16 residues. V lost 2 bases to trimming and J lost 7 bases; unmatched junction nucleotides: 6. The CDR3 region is CASSLPRDRENSPLHF. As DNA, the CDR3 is TGTGCCAGCAGCTTACCCCGGGACAGGGAAAATTCACCCCTCCACTTT.

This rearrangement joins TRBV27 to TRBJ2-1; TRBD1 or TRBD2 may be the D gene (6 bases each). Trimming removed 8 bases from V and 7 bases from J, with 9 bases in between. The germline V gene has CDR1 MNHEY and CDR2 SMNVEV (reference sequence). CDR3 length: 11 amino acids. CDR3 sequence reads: CASGGGNEQFF. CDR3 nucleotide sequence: TGTGCCAGCGGAGGGGGGAATGAGCAGTTCTTC.

This CDR3 reads CASSPPWAWETQYF. Written as DNA, the CDR3 is TGTGCCAGCAGCCCTCCCTGGGCGTGGGAGACCCAGTACTTC. The chain carries TRBV7-2 and TRBJ2-5; D is unresolved. CDR3 length equals 14 residues. From germline, CDR1 is SGHTA and CDR2 FQGNSA. V dropped 5 bases and J dropped 5 bases, with 15 bases sitting between them.

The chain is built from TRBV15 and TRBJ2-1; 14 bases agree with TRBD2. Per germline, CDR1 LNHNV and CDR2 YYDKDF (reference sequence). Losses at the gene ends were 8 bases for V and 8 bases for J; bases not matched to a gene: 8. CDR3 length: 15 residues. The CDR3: CATQTGTSGRDEQFF. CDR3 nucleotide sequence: TGTGCCACCCAGACCGGGACTAGCGGGAGAGATGAGCAGTTCTTC. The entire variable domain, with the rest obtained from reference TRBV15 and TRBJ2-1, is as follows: DAMVIQNPRYQVTQFGKPVTLSCSQTLNHNVMYWYQQKSSQAPKLLFHYYDKDFNNEADTPDNFQSRRPNTSFCFLDIRSPGLGDTAMYLCATQTGTSGRDEQFFGPGTRLTVL.

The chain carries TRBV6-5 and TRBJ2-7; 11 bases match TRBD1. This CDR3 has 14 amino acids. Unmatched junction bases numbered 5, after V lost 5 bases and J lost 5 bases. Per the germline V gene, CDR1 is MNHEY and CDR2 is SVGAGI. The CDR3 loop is CASSPGQGAHEQYF. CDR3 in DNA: TGTGCCAGCAGTCCCGGACAGGGGGCCCACGAGCAGTACTTC.

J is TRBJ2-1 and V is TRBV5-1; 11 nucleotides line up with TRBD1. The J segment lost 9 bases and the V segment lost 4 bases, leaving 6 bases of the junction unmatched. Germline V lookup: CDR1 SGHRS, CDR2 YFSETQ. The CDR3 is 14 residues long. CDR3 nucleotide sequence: TGCGCCAGCAGCCTTGGACAGGGGGCTGTTGAGCAGTTCTTC. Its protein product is CASSLGQGAVEQFF. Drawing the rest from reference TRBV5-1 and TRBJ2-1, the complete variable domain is KAGVTQTPRYLIKTRGQQVTLSCSPISGHRSVSWYQQTPGQGLQFLFEYFSETQRNKGNFPGRFSGRQFSNSRSEMNVSTLELGDSALYLCASSLGQGAVEQFFGPGTRLTVL.

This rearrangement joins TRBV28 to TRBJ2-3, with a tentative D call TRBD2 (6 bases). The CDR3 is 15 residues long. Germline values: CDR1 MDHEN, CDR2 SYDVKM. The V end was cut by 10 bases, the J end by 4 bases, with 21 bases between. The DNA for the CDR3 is TGTGCCACCCGTGGCACTAGCTGGAGGGCAGATACGCAGTATTTT. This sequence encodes CATRGTSWRADTQYF.

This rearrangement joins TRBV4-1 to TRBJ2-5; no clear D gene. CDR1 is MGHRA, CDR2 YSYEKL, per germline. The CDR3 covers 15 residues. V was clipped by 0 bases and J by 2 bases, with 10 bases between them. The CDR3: CASSQDPREQETQYF. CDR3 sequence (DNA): TGCGCCAGCAGCCAAGATCCGCGAGAACAAGAGACCCAGTACTTC.

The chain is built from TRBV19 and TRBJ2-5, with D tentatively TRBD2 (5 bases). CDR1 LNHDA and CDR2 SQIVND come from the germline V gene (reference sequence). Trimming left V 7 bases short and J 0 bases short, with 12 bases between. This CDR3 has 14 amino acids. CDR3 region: CASTEGRDQETQYF. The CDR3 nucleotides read TGTGCCAGTACCGAGGGAAGGGACCAAGAGACCCAGTACTTC.

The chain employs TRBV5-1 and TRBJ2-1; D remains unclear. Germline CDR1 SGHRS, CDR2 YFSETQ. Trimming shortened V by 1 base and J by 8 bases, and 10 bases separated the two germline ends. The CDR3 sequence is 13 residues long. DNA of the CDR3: TGCGCCAGCAGCTTGCCCCCATGGGATGAGCAGTTCTTC. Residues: CASSLPPWDEQFF.

DNA for the CDR3: TGTGCCAGCAGCCATATAGCGGGAGCGGAGACCCAGTACTTC. Protein sequence: CASSHIAGAETQYF. The chain employs TRBV14 and TRBJ2-5, with 9 bases that match TRBD2. Germline trimming cut 3 bases from V and 5 bases from J; bases unmatched to any gene: 4. The CDR3 length is 14 residues. Germline-derived CDR1 and CDR2 are SGHDN and FVKESK.

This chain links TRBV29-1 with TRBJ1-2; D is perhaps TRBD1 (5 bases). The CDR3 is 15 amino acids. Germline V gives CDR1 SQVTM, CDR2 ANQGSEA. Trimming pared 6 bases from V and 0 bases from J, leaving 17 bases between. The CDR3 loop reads CSVRTSRKANYGYTF. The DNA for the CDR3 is TGCAGCGTCAGGACAAGCCGCAAAGCTAACTATGGCTACACCTTC.

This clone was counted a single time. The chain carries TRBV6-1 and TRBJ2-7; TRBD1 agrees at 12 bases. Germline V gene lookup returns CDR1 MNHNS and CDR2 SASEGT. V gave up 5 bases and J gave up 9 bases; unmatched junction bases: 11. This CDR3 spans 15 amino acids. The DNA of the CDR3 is TGTGCCAGCAGTTCCCCGGGACAGGGGGCGCTGGGGCAGTACTTC. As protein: CASSSPGQGALGQYF.

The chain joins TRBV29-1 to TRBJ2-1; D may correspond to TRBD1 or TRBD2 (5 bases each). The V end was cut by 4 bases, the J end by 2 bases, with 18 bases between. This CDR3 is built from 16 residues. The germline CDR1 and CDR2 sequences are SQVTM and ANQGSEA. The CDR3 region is CSVGWDGQGPYNEQFF. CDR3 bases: TGCAGCGTTGGGTGGGACGGGCAGGGCCCCTACAATGAGCAGTTCTTC.

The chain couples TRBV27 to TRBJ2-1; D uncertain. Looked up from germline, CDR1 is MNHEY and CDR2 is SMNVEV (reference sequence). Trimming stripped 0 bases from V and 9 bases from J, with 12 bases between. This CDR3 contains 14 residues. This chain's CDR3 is CASSLSMEFGEQFF. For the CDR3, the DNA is TGTGCCAGCAGTTTATCTATGGAGTTCGGTGAGCAGTTCTTC.

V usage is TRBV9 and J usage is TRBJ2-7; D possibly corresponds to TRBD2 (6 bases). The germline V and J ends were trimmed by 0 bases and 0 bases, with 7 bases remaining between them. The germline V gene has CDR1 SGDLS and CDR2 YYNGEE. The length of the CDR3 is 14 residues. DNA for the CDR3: TGTGCCAGCAGCGTAGTCGGGAGCTCCTACGAGCAGTACTTC. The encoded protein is CASSVVGSSYEQYF.

CDR3 region: CASSHPYEQYF. The CDR3 DNA sequence: TGTGCCAGCAGTCACCCCTACGAGCAGTACTTC. The V and J genes are TRBV6-1 and TRBJ2-7; D unclear. CDR1 is MNHNS and CDR2 is SASEGT in the germline V gene. The V end lost 5 bases, the J end lost 2 bases, and 4 bases lay between the germline ends. The CDR3 covers 11 residues.

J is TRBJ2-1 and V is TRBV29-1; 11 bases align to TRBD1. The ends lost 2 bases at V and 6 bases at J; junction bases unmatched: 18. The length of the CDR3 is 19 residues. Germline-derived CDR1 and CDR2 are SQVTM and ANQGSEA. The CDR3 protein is CSVESFDSPGTGGSNEQFF. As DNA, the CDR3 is TGCAGCGTTGAATCCTTCGACTCACCGGGGACAGGGGGGAGCAATGAGCAGTTCTTC.

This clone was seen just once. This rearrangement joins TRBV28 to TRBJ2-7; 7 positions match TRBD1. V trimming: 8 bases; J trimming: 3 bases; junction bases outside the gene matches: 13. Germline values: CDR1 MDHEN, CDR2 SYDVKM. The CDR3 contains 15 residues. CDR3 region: CASQYRGVGNYEQYF. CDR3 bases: TGTGCCAGCCAATACAGGGGTGTAGGGAACTACGAGCAGTACTTC. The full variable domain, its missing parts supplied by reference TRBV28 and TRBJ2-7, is DVKVTQSSRYLVKRTGEKVFLECVQDMDHENMFWYRQDPGLGLRLIYFSYDVKMKEKGDIPEGYSVSREKKERFSLILESASTNQTSMYLCASQYRGVGNYEQYFGPGTRLTVT.

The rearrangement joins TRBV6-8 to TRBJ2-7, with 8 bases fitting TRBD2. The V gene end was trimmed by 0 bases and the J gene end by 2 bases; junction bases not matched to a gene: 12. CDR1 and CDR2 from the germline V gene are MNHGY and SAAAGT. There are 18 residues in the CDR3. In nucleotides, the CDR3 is TGTGCCAGCAGTTACTCGAGGAGACTAGCGAGGGTAGCCTACGAGCAGTACTTC. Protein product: CASSYSRRLARVAYEQYF.

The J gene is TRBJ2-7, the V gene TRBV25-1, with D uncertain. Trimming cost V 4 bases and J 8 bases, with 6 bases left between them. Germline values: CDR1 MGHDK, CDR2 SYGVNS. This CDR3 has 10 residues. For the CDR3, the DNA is TGTGCCAGCAGTGCTGATCAGCAGTACTTC. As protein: CASSADQQYF.

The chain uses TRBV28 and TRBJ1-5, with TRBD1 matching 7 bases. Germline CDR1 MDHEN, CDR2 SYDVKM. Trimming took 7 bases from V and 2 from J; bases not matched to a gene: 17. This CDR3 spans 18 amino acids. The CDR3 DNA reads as TGTGCCAGCATCACGACTGGGGCACCTGGACAGGGCAATCAGCCCCAGCATTTT. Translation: CASITTGAPGQGNQPQHF.